Listed here are 27 T cell receptor beta chains from one sample, sequenced in a study of shared clonotypes between healthy human individuals. Here immunoSEQ multiplex PCR was the method, and the copy in TCRdb shows in-frame clones only, minus some. In the table there are nearly 2 million clones, less than 95% of which are singletons. Positive CCR7 selection of CD45RO-negative cells yielded the naive CD8 cells, and terminally differentiated effector memory CD45RA+ cells were excluded. Sequencing was done on a sample of naive CD8+ T cells sorted from blood. The receptors were sampled from a man aged 18 to 30 in good health.

The table lists this clone with a count of one. The chain couples TRBV11-2 to TRBJ2-7, with D perhaps matching TRBD2 (5 bases). Trimming removed 0 bases at V and 7 bases at J, with 10 bases between. In germline, CDR1 is SGHAT, CDR2 FQNNGV. The CDR3 runs to 13 residues. In nucleotides, the CDR3 is TGTGCCAGCAGCTTAGAAGTCTCGGGGGAGCAGTACTTC. This codes for CASSLEVSGEQYF.

CDR3 protein: CASSLPGALYTEAFF. For the CDR3, the DNA is TGTGCCAGCAGCTTACCAGGGGCATTGTACACTGAAGCTTTCTTT. This rearrangement joins TRBV7-9 to TRBJ1-1; possibly TRBD1 for D (6 bases). There are 15 residues in the CDR3. The V end lost 2 bases, the J end lost 3 bases, and 13 bases lay between the germline ends. CDR1 and CDR2 from the germline V gene are SEHNR and FQNEAQ (reference sequence). The entire variable domain, with the rest obtained from reference TRBV7-9 and TRBJ1-1, is as follows: DTGVSQNPRHKITKRGQNVTFRCDPISEHNRLYWYRQTLGQGPEFLTYFQNEAQLEKSRLLSDRFSAERPKGSFSTLEIQRTEQGDSAMYLCASSLPGALYTEAFFGQGTRLTVV.

V usage is TRBV27 and J usage is TRBJ1-1; D is unclear. The CDR3 spans 13 residues. Germline CDR1 reads MNHEY; CDR2 reads SMNVEV (reference sequence). V was cut by 2 bases and J by 7 bases, with 11 bases left in between. CDR3 sequence (DNA): TGTGCCAGCAGTTTAGACGGTGGCAGTGAAGCTTTCTTT. Encoded protein: CASSLDGGSEAFF.

Regarding this clone: The sample contains more than one DNA sequence encoding this CDR3. The rearrangement links TRBV5-4 to TRBJ2-5, with D perhaps matching TRBD1 (5 bases). Germline V gene lookup returns CDR1 SGHNT and CDR2 YYREEE (reference sequence). V gave up 0 bases and J gave up 1 base, with 7 bases separating them. The CDR3 loop spans 14 amino acids. CDR3 coding DNA: TGTGCCAGCAGCTTGGAGGGGATCCAAGAGACCCAGTACTTC. It translates to CASSLEGIQETQYF.

The J gene is TRBJ2-3, the V gene TRBV4-1; possibly TRBD2 for D (5 bases). From germline, CDR1 is MGHRA and CDR2 YSYEKL. The CDR3 sequence is 16 residues long. The V end lost 0 bases, the J end lost 6 bases, and 16 bases lay between the germline ends. CDR3 residues: CASSQEVSYRGDTQYF. CDR3 DNA sequence: TGCGCCAGCAGCCAAGAAGTGAGCTACCGCGGGGATACGCAGTATTTT.

The chain joins TRBV2 to TRBJ2-4; unclear D gene. Trimming left V 1 base short and J 1 base short, with 11 bases between. The length of the CDR3 is 16 residues. Germline V CDR1 and CDR2: SNHLY, FYNNEI. The CDR3 region is CASSEDPRRAKNIQYF. The CDR3 DNA reads as TGTGCCAGCAGTGAAGACCCCCGAAGGGCCAAAAACATTCAGTACTTC.

A word on this clone: A read error may explain this, as a much larger clone is one base away. Other DNA sequences within the sample encode an identical CDR3. The V gene is TRBV28, the J gene TRBJ1-1; a weak D match, TRBD1 (5 bases). V dropped 3 bases and J dropped 1 base, with 6 bases sitting between them. There are 13 residues in the CDR3. The germline V gene encodes CDR1 MDHEN and CDR2 SYDVKM. The CDR3 reads CASSFGGNTEAFF. CDR3 bases: TGTGCCAGCAGTTTCGGGGGGAACACTGAAGCTTTCTTT. Drawing the rest from reference TRBV28 and TRBJ1-1, the complete variable domain is DVKVTQSSRYLVKRTGEKVFLECVQDMDHENMFWYRQDPGLGLRLIYFSYDVKMKEKGDIPEGYSVSREKKERFSLILESASTNQTSMYLCASSFGGNTEAFFGQGTRLTVV.

The rearrangement joins TRBV28 to TRBJ2-5, with 8 nucleotides matching TRBD2. The V segment lost 2 bases and the J segment 13 bases; nucleotides outside the gene matches: 9. Germline values: CDR1 MDHEN, CDR2 SYDVKM. The CDR3 sequence is 13 residues long. The CDR3 protein is CASSLDGGAPPYF. For the CDR3, the DNA is TGTGCCAGCAGTTTAGACGGGGGGGCCCCCCCGTACTTC.

The CDR3 DNA reads as TGCGCCAGCAGCTTTGGACTCGAGCAGTACTTC. Residues: CASSFGLEQYF. The rearrangement uses TRBV5-1 and TRBJ2-7; weak D call: TRBD2 (5 bases). The germline CDR1 and CDR2 sequences are SGHRS and YFSETQ. The CDR3 extends over 11 amino acids. Trimming removed 2 bases from V and 6 bases from J, with 6 bases in between.

This chain uses TRBV14 with TRBJ1-1; D gene uncertain. V was shortened by 1 base and J by 0 bases, with 9 bases between the two germline ends. Germline CDR1 and CDR2: SGHDN and FVKESK. CDR3 length: 15 residues. The CDR3 bases are TGTGCCAGCAGCCAAGTAGTCGGGTTGAACACTGAAGCTTTCTTT. Translation gives CASSQVVGLNTEAFF.

This chain connects TRBV20-1 to TRBJ1-4, with D possibly being TRBD1 (5 bases). The CDR3 sequence is 11 residues long. V was pared by 7 bases and J by 7 bases, with 10 bases between. Germline-derived CDR1 and CDR2 are DFQATT and SNEGSKA (reference sequence). The CDR3 DNA sequence: TGCAGTGGACAGTTCGGTGAAAAACTGTTTTTT. The encoded protein is CSGQFGEKLFF.

V gene TRBV29-1 combines with J gene TRBJ1-1; possibly TRBD1 for D (6 bases). Germline V gene sequence: CDR1 SQVTM, CDR2 ANQGSEA. Trimming took 4 bases from V and 11 from J, leaving 14 bases between them. The CDR3 extends over 11 amino acids. The CDR3 nucleotides read TGCAGCGTTGTCTGGGGGGGCACGGCTTTCTTT. Translated, it gives CSVVWGGTAFF.

The rearrangement uses TRBV9 and TRBJ2-1; the match to TRBD2 covers 8 bases. The CDR3 spans 16 residues. Germline V gene sequence: CDR1 SGDLS, CDR2 YYNGEE. V lost 3 bases and J lost 7; bases outside the gene matches: 12. CDR3 residues: CASSDERETVGNEQFF. CDR3 in DNA: TGTGCCAGCAGCGATGAGCGGGAGACCGTCGGAAATGAGCAGTTCTTC.

V usage is TRBV5-6 and J usage is TRBJ1-1; D perhaps matches TRBD1 (5 bases). Trimming stripped 4 bases from V and 1 base from J, with 8 bases between. Germline lookup yields CDR1 SGHDT and CDR2 YYEEEE. This CDR3 is 13 amino acids long. The CDR3 nucleotides are TGTGCCAGCAGCCGCCAGGGGAACACTGAAGCTTTCTTT. It encodes CASSRQGNTEAFF.

This chain uses TRBV27 with TRBJ1-1; perhaps TRBD1 as D (5 bases). This CDR3 is 14 amino acids long. Germline values: CDR1 MNHEY, CDR2 SMNVEV (reference sequence). V gave up 5 bases and J gave up 1 base, with 11 bases separating them. CDR3 in DNA: TGTGCCAGCAGTCGGGACGGCCCGAACACTGAAGCTTTCTTT. This codes for CASSRDGPNTEAFF.

This sequence joins TRBV30 and TRBJ2-2, with D hard to call. Germline-derived CDR1 and CDR2 are GTSNPN and SVGIG (reference sequence). CDR3 length: 13 amino acids. V lost 4 bases and J 2 bases, leaving 8 bases between the germline ends. CDR3 sequence (DNA): TGTGCCTGGAATCAGATCAACACCGGGGAGCTGTTTTTT. It yields the protein CAWNQINTGELFF.

The gene calls are TRBV7-9 and TRBJ2-3; TRBD2 agrees at 8 bases. Trimming cost V 2 bases and J 0 bases; bases outside gene matches: 7. Germline V gives CDR1 SEHNR, CDR2 FQNEAQ (reference sequence). CDR3 length: 17 amino acids. CDR3 region: CASSLPGGLTSTDTQYF. The CDR3 bases are TGTGCCAGCAGCTTACCGGGGGGGCTCACTAGCACAGATACGCAGTATTTT.

V gene TRBV9 combines with J gene TRBJ1-5; D is unclear. The CDR3 is 13 residues long. Trimming pared 2 bases from V and 4 bases from J, leaving 7 bases between. Germline V gives CDR1 SGDLS, CDR2 YYNGEE. The CDR3 region is CASSVLGNQPQHF. CDR3 in DNA: TGTGCCAGCAGCGTCTTGGGTAATCAGCCCCAGCATTTT.

The gene calls are TRBV14 and TRBJ1-6; 7 positions match TRBD1. V was pared by 0 bases and J by 11 bases, with 1 base of the junction left unmatched. Germline CDR1 SGHDN, CDR2 FVKESK. This CDR3 is 13 amino acids long. This CDR3 is CASSQETGPPLHF. The CDR3 DNA reads TGTGCCAGCAGCCAAGAGACAGGGCCACCCCTCCACTTT.

This clone appeared a few times. Other DNA variants within this sample encode the same CDR3. The chain links TRBV7-9 to TRBJ1-5; weak D call: TRBD1 (5 bases). CDR1 is SEHNR and CDR2 is FQNEAQ in the germline V gene (reference sequence). The CDR3 has 12 residues. V gave up 4 bases and J gave up 5 bases, with 6 bases separating them. Here the CDR3 reads CASSWGDQPQHF. The CDR3 coding sequence is TGTGCCAGCAGCTGGGGGGATCAGCCCCAGCATTTT.

The genes are TRBV13 and TRBJ2-3; no firm D call. The CDR3 length is 14 residues. With 3 bases removed from V and 2 bases from J, the gap between germline ends came to 9 bases. The germline V gene has CDR1 PRHDT and CDR2 FYEKMQ (reference sequence). The CDR3 DNA reads TGTGCCAGCAGCTTCGACCGGATCACAGATACGCAGTATTTT. Protein sequence: CASSFDRITDTQYF.

The chain couples TRBV29-1 to TRBJ2-2; 9 positions match TRBD1. Germline V gene lookup returns CDR1 SQVTM and CDR2 ANQGSEA. The J segment lost 6 bases and the V segment lost 3 bases, leaving 5 bases of the junction unmatched. This CDR3 has 14 amino acids. CDR3 bases: TGCAGCGTTGATTCGGGACAGGGCGCCGGGGAGCTGTTTTTT. Translation gives CSVDSGQGAGELFF.

The chain links TRBV11-2 to TRBJ2-2; 8 bases line up with TRBD2. The CDR3 loop spans 17 amino acids. V dropped 0 bases and J dropped 4; count of bases not matched to a gene: 7. Germline V gene sequence: CDR1 SGHAT, CDR2 FQNNGV. CDR3 amino acids: CASSLDPGGPITGELFF. The CDR3 coding sequence is TGTGCCAGCAGCTTAGATCCGGGAGGGCCTATCACCGGGGAGCTGTTTTTT.

The chain joins TRBV13 to TRBJ1-2; no clear D. Trimming cost V 0 bases and J 0 bases, with 5 bases left between them. Germline V lookup: CDR1 PRHDT, CDR2 FYEKMQ (reference sequence). The CDR3 has 14 amino acids. The DNA of the CDR3 is TGTGCCAGCAGCTTAGGCAATTCTAACTATGGCTACACCTTC. This gives the protein CASSLGNSNYGYTF.

The chain uses TRBV5-1 and TRBJ2-7; the D gene could be TRBD1 or TRBD2 (5 bases each). This CDR3 region has 15 residues. Trimming shortened V by 2 bases and J by 2 bases, and 14 bases separated the two germline ends. CDR1 and CDR2 (germline): SGHRS, YFSETQ. DNA of the CDR3: TGCGCCAGCAGCTTATCCGGGGCGACGGCCTACGAGCAGTACTTC. This translates into CASSLSGATAYEQYF.

The chain uses TRBV7-9 and TRBJ1-6; D remains ambiguous. V was pared by 1 base and J by 8 bases, with 9 bases between. The CDR3 is 14 residues long. The V gene's germline CDR1 is SEHNR and CDR2 FQNEAQ (reference sequence). CDR3 protein: CASSLEDWDSPLHF. The CDR3 coding sequence is TGTGCCAGCAGCTTAGAAGACTGGGATTCACCCCTCCACTTT.

This clone showed up just once. V usage is TRBV11-2 and J usage is TRBJ2-5; 8 positions agree with TRBD2. Looked up from germline, CDR1 is SGHAT and CDR2 is FQNNGV. This CDR3 has 15 residues. The V and J ends lost 4 bases and 1 base, in that order; junction bases with no gene match: 5. CDR3 in DNA: TGTGCCAGCAGCTCGCCGGGGGGGTCCCAAGAGACCCAGTACTTC. The encoded protein is CASSSPGGSQETQYF.